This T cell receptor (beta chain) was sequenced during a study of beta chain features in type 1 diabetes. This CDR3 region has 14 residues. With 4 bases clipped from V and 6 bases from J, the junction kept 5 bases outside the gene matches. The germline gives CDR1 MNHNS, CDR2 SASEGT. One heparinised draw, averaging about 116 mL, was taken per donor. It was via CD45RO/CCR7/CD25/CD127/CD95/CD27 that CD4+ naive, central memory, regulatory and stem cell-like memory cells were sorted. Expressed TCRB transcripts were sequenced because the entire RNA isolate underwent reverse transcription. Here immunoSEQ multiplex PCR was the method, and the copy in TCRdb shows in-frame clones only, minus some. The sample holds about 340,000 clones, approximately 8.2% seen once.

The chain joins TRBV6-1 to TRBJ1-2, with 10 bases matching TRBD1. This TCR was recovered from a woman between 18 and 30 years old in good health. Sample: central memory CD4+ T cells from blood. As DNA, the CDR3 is TGTGCCAGCAGTGTTTCGACAGGGGGCGATGGCTACACCTTC. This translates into CASSVSTGGDGYTF.